Listed here are 18 T cell receptor beta chains from one sample, sequenced in a study of shared clonotypes between healthy human individuals. Assay used: immunoSEQ multiplex PCR; TCRdb lists only in-frame clones, some missing. The repertoire consists of 2,100,000 or so clones, with approximately 96% occurring once and the leading ten covering roughly 0.13%. The sequencing input was naive CD4+ T cells sorted from blood. Stated subset: CD45RA+ positively selected. The receptors were sampled from a man between 18 and 29 years old in good health.

J is TRBJ1-4 and V is TRBV28; no clear D gene. This CDR3 contains 12 residues. The germline V gene has CDR1 MDHEN and CDR2 SYDVKM. V shed 6 bases and J shed 8 bases, with 10 bases lying between them. The DNA for the CDR3 is TGTGCCAGCAGCTTAAGAAGGGAAAAACTGTTTTTT. It yields the protein CASSLRREKLFF.

The V call is TRBV27, the J call TRBJ1-6; unclear D gene. The germline V gene encodes CDR1 MNHEY and CDR2 SMNVEV (reference sequence). Trimming removed 3 bases at V and 0 bases at J, with 12 bases between. The CDR3 sequence is 17 residues long. CDR3 in amino acids: CASSFTMGSSYNSPLHF. For the CDR3, the DNA is TGTGCCAGCAGTTTTACGATGGGGAGCTCCTATAATTCACCCCTCCACTTT.

The chain recombines TRBV7-9 with TRBJ2-1; D uncertain. Looked up from germline, CDR1 is SEHNR and CDR2 is FQNEAQ (reference sequence). Between the trimmed V and J ends, which lost 1 base and 2 bases, there was a span of 9 bases. The CDR3 has 15 amino acids. CDR3 DNA sequence: TGTGCCAGCAGCTTAGGGGCCAGCACCTACAATGAGCAGTTCTTC. This encodes CASSLGASTYNEQFF. Full variable domain (rest looked up from reference TRBV7-9 and TRBJ2-1): DTGVSQNPRHKITKRGQNVTFRCDPISEHNRLYWYRQTLGQGPEFLTYFQNEAQLEKSRLLSDRFSAERPKGSFSTLEIQRTEQGDSAMYLCASSLGASTYNEQFFGPGTRLTVL.

Concerning this clone: Distinct nucleotide sequences in the sample also encode this CDR3. The chain employs TRBV5-1 and TRBJ1-3; D gene uncertain. V shed 0 bases and J shed 4 bases, with 8 bases lying between them. The CDR3 length is 14 residues. Germline V CDR1 and CDR2: SGHRS, YFSETQ. The CDR3 DNA reads TGCGCCAGCAGCTTGGAGGGTTCAGGAAACACCATATATTTT. Translation: CASSLEGSGNTIYF. The whole variable domain, remainder taken from reference TRBV5-1 and TRBJ1-3, is KAGVTQTPRYLIKTRGQQVTLSCSPISGHRSVSWYQQTPGQGLQFLFEYFSETQRNKGNFPGRFSGRQFSNSRSEMNVSTLELGDSALYLCASSLEGSGNTIYFGEGSWLTVV.

The genes are TRBV29-1 and TRBJ2-1, with D tentatively TRBD2 (5 bases). Germline V gene lookup returns CDR1 SQVTM and CDR2 ANQGSEA. V lost 7 bases and J lost 3, with 7 bases in between. The CDR3 runs to 11 residues. The CDR3: CSGGLYNEQFF. The CDR3 DNA follows: TGCAGCGGCGGACTCTACAATGAGCAGTTCTTC.

The genes are TRBV5-1 and TRBJ2-5, with TRBD1 matching 8 bases. The CDR3 spans 16 residues. Per the germline V gene, CDR1 is SGHRS and CDR2 is YFSETQ. The junction had 10 bases not matched to a gene; V was cut back by 1 base and J by 5 bases. DNA for the CDR3: TGCGCCAGCAGCTTGTCGACAGGGGCGACTTACGAGACCCAGTACTTC. This encodes CASSLSTGATYETQYF.

This clone turned up a few times. This same CDR3 is encoded by further DNA sequences in the sample. This rearrangement joins TRBV30 to TRBJ1-1; no reliable D call. The CDR3 is 10 amino acids. V lost 5 bases, J lost 4 bases, and 5 bases lay in between. CDR1 GTSNPN and CDR2 SVGIG come from the germline V gene (reference sequence). For the CDR3, the DNA is TGTGCCTGGGGGATCACTGAAGCTTTCTTT. Its translation is CAWGITEAFF.

The rearrangement joins TRBV5-1 to TRBJ2-4; D tentatively reads TRBD1 or TRBD2 (7 bases each). Germline V gene lookup returns CDR1 SGHRS and CDR2 YFSETQ. V lost 6 bases and J 4 bases, leaving 20 bases between the germline ends. The CDR3 is 16 amino acids. CDR3 region: CASTSQGGRGKNIQYF. The CDR3 DNA is TGCGCCAGCACCTCTCAGGGGGGGCGCGGAAAAAACATTCAGTACTTC. The complete variable domain, with remaining parts taken from reference TRBV5-1 and TRBJ2-4, reads KAGVTQTPRYLIKTRGQQVTLSCSPISGHRSVSWYQQTPGQGLQFLFEYFSETQRNKGNFPGRFSGRQFSNSRSEMNVSTLELGDSALYLCASTSQGGRGKNIQYFGAGTRLSVL.

The rearrangement links TRBV5-6 to TRBJ2-7; D gene unclear. Trimming pared 0 bases from V and 0 bases from J, leaving 7 bases between. The CDR3 totals 14 residues. The germline V gene has CDR1 SGHDT and CDR2 YYEEEE. CDR3 DNA: TGTGCCAGCAGCTTGGAGATCAGCTCCTACGAGCAGTACTTC. As protein: CASSLEISSYEQYF.

The V call is TRBV28, the J call TRBJ2-7, with D uncertain. Germline-derived CDR1 and CDR2 are MDHEN and SYDVKM. The CDR3 loop spans 12 amino acids. V lost 2 bases and J 5 bases, leaving 7 bases between the germline ends. CDR3 DNA sequence: TGTGCCAGCAGTTTAATAGACAACGAGCAGTACTTC. Translated, it gives CASSLIDNEQYF.

The J gene is TRBJ2-5, the V gene TRBV5-1; maybe TRBD2 (6 bases). The germline V and J ends were trimmed by 4 bases and 2 bases, with 24 bases remaining between them. This CDR3 is 18 amino acids long. Per germline, CDR1 SGHRS and CDR2 YFSETQ. The CDR3 loop is CASSPGGAGTIGQETQYF. CDR3 nucleotides: TGCGCCAGCAGCCCCGGTGGGGCGGGGACCATAGGGCAAGAGACCCAGTACTTC.

The V and J genes are TRBV5-4 and TRBJ1-4; D is uncertain. This CDR3 has 14 residues. V gave up 0 bases and J gave up 3 bases, with 6 bases separating them. The germline V gene has CDR1 SGHNT and CDR2 YYREEE (reference sequence). In nucleotides, the CDR3 is TGTGCCAGCAGCTTGGGGGTATCTAATGAAAAACTGTTTTTT. Translating it yields CASSLGVSNEKLFF.

On this clone itself: Other DNA sequences in the same sample also yield this CDR3. The gene calls are TRBV25-1 and TRBJ2-7, with D possibly called TRBD1 or TRBD2 (5 bases each). This CDR3 spans 13 amino acids. CDR1 is MGHDK and CDR2 is SYGVNS in the germline V gene. V was pared by 4 bases and J by 1 base, with 8 bases between. The CDR3: CASSGDPSYEQYF. The CDR3 DNA reads TGTGCCAGCAGTGGGGACCCTTCCTACGAGCAGTACTTC.

Of note for this clone: A read error may produce the germline difference seen at one junction end. V and J are TRBV7-7 and TRBJ2-1; 7 bases fit TRBD2. The CDR3 is 14 amino acids. Germline lookup yields CDR1 SSHAT and CDR2 FNYEAQ (reference sequence). Here the CDR3 DNA reads TGTGCTAGCAGCCCGTACACTAGCGTCAATGAGCAGTTCTTC. Its protein is CASSPYTSVNEQFF.

Worth noting for this clone: In the same sample, other DNA sequences code for this CDR3. The chain combines TRBV30 with TRBJ2-1, with D unclear. Germline CDR1 and CDR2: GTSNPN and SVGIG (reference sequence). This CDR3 has 13 residues. V lost 1 base and J lost 5, with 9 bases in between. The CDR3 region has the DNA TGTGCCTGGAGTGGCCCTGGAAACAATGAGCAGTTCTTC. As protein: CAWSGPGNNEQFF.

This chain joins TRBV18 and TRBJ2-1; 7 bases match TRBD1. CDR1 and CDR2 (germline): KGHSH, LQKENI. The length of the CDR3 is 15 residues. J was trimmed by 6 bases and V by 2 bases; bases with no gene match: 7. CDR3 nucleotide sequence: TGTGCCAGCTCACCAACCGGGACAGAGGGCAATGAGCAGTTCTTC. This codes for CASSPTGTEGNEQFF.

This chain links TRBV5-1 with TRBJ2-7, with D perhaps TRBD2 (5 bases). Germline values: CDR1 SGHRS, CDR2 YFSETQ. Between the trimmed V and J ends, which lost 0 bases and 7 bases, there was a span of 11 bases. The length of the CDR3 is 13 residues. The CDR3 nucleotides are TGCGCCAGCAGCTTGGTGTCTTCGGGGGAGCAGTACTTC. It translates to CASSLVSSGEQYF. The complete variable domain, with remaining parts taken from reference TRBV5-1 and TRBJ2-7, reads KAGVTQTPRYLIKTRGQQVTLSCSPISGHRSVSWYQQTPGQGLQFLFEYFSETQRNKGNFPGRFSGRQFSNSRSEMNVSTLELGDSALYLCASSLVSSGEQYFGPGTRLTVT.

Of note for this clone: Within the sample, other DNA sequences also encode this same CDR3. This sequence joins TRBV5-1 and TRBJ2-3, with 9 bases identical to TRBD2. There are 16 residues in the CDR3. Germline V CDR1 and CDR2: SGHRS, YFSETQ. Trimming at V came to 0 bases and at J to 5 bases, leaving 7 bases not matched to a gene. The CDR3 reads CASSLGSSGAGDTQYF. The CDR3 coding sequence is TGCGCCAGCAGCTTGGGATCTAGCGGGGCCGGAGATACGCAGTATTTT.